This TCR beta chain was sequenced during a study of blood T cells in healthy people across ages (dated by TCRdb to about 2015). As for the study more broadly: Template switching captured roughly one uniquely barcoded TCR beta cDNA molecule per two T cells in model experiments. To avoid experimental bias, donors of different ages were distributed randomly across sequencing lanes. Using deep sequencing normalized with unique cDNA molecular identifiers, the study measured how TCR beta repertoire diversity changes with age. The donors were split into four age groups: young (average about 15 years), middle-aged (39), aged (more than 60) and long-lived (under 90). The study analyzed two additional independent replicas of 1 million unique cDNA reads from the same blood draw for two donors, one aged 18 to 30 and one aged 80 or older. Overall study outcomes, separate from this receptor: Conclusive comparison of naive and antigen-experienced compartments was prevented by the profiling of bulk unsorted PBMCs. Because donor CMV infection status was unknown, age-related changes in expanded clonotypes were potentially confounded. Total diversity estimates from one million sequenced T cells were considered lower bounds and underestimates. Compared with the aged group, the long-lived group had more naive CD4+ T cells, fewer expanded clones and increased TCR diversity, a pattern suggesting age selection. Observed TCR beta diversity per million T cells fell roughly linearly with age, and a significant reduction was already apparent by age roughly 40. A strong correlation was found between observed TCR beta diversity and the percentage of naive T cells measured by flow cytometry.

Library preparation employed 5' RACE. Sequencing was carried out with an Illumina HiSeq 2500. A second PCR of roughly 6 to 11 cycles was performed with a sample-barcoded 5' primer and a J-beta primer mix. A template-switch 5' adaptor carrying 12 random nucleotides introduced a unique molecular identifier onto each TCR beta cDNA molecule. At least 2.5 million CDR3-containing paired-end reads were obtained from each sample. All of the RNA was converted into first-strand cDNA using the Mint cDNA synthesis kit, with a TRBC-specific oligonucleotide serving as the primer. Following uracil-DNA glycosylase treatment, all cDNA underwent a first 18-cycle PCR with the universal primers M1SS and BC2_uni_R. Concerning the study's data processing: Each sample was normalized by randomly selecting 1 million high-quality reads, each carrying a distinct molecular identifier. Reads sharing molecular identifiers were discarded rather than binned into consensus sequences. MiTCR, set to a Q25 quality threshold and the strictest error-elimination algorithm, was used for CDR3 identification, clonotype clustering and error correction. A nonparametric unseen species model using Euler transformation provided a lower-bound estimate of total TCR beta diversity. TCRdb trimmed public reads at Q25 via fastp, called clones via MiXCR and kept in-frame beta chains. Each entry merges the rows of one CDR3 protein and shows their most common DNA and genes. TCRdb, rather than the study authors, made the V and J calls. The sample table shows hundreds of thousands of distinct CDR3 sequences, and 27% are seen once. The ten biggest clones cover over 25% of the sample.

The germline V gene (reference sequence) yields LGHDT for CDR1 and YNNKEL for CDR2. V was cut back by 3 bases and J by 11 bases, leaving a gap of 10 bases between them. The CDR3 measures 11 amino acids from cysteine to phenylalanine. Left in the record is the CDR3 DNA by itself, 33 bases read in frame from the first base. To note about this clonotype: Its antigen is still unknown. The input lacks base qualities; no much larger clone sits a single base away.

The roughly 42 donors, aged 6 to 90 years, were systemically healthy Caucasian individuals from Russia. Around 9.8 milliliters of peripheral blood were collected from each donor into EDTA-treated Vacutainer tubes. PBMCs were isolated by Ficoll-Paque density-gradient centrifugation, with at least 6.5 million obtained per sample. Trizol reagent was used to extract total RNA from PBMCs, with at least 6 micrograms per sample. For every donor, an aliquot of PBMCs went through flow cytometry to measure the percentages of naive CD45RAhigh/CD27high T cells. The specimen was blood. This sequence was found in a woman aged 70 to 79 in good health. The chain couples TRBV3-1 to TRBJ1-2; there is no confident call for the D gene. The CDR3 has the sequence CASSHARGYTF. The base sequence is TGTGCCAGCAGCCATGCACGAGGTTACACCTTC. Beyond the CDR3, the reference TRBV3-1 and TRBJ1-2 genes provide the residues; the full variable domain reads: DTAVSQTPKYLVTQMGNDKSIKCEQNLGHDTMYWYKQDSKKFLKIMFSYNNKELIINETVPNRFSPKSPDKAHLNLHINSLELGDSAVYFCASSHARGYTFGSGTRLTVV.